This entry is about one T cell receptor (beta chain). This entry comes from a study of control samples from healthy donors and cancer patients. Clones were read by immunoSEQ multiplex PCR, and TCRdb kept only the in-frame ones, dropping some. The sample contains more than 50,000 clones, about 96% of which appear only once. Germline V gives CDR1 KGHDR, CDR2 SFDVKD. The V end was cut by 3 bases, the J end by 15 bases, with 20 bases between. This CDR3 is built from 14 residues. The V call is TRBV24-1, the J call TRBJ2-1; the D gene is possibly TRBD1 (7 bases). This clonotype was sampled from a young woman in good health. Material for sequencing was blood. The CDR3: CATSDRGGTGTVFF. CDR3 DNA sequence: TGTGCCACCAGTGATCGGGGAGGCACCGGGACAGTGTTCTTC.